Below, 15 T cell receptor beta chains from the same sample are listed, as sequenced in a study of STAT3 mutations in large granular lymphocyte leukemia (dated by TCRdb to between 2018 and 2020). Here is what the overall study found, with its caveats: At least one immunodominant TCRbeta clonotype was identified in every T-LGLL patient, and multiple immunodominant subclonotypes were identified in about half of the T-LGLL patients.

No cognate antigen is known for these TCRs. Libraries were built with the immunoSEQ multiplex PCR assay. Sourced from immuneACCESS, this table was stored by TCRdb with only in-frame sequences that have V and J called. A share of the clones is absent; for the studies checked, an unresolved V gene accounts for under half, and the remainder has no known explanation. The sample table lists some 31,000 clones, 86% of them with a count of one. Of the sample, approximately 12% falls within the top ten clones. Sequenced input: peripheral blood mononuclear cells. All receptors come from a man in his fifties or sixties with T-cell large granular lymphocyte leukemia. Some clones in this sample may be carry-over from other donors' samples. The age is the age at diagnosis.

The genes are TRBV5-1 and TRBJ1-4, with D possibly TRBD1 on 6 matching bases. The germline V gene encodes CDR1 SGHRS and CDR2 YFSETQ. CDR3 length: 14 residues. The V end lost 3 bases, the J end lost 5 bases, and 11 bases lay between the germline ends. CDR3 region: CASSSGQLNEKLFF. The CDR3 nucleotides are TGCGCCAGCAGCTCAGGACAGCTCAATGAAAAACTGTTTTTT.

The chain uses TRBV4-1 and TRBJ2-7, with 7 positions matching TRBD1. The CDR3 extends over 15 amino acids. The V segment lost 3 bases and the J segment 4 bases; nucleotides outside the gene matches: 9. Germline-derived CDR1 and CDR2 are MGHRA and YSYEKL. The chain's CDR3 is CASSHLDRPDYEQYF. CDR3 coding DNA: TGCGCCAGCAGCCACCTGGACAGGCCCGATTACGAGCAGTACTTC.

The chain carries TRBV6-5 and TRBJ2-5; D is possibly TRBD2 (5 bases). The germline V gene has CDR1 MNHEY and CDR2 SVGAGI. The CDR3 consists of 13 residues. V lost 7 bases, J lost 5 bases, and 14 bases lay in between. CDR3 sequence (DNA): TGTGCCAGCACCAACGGGGTTAAGGAGACCCAGTACTTC. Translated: CASTNGVKETQYF.

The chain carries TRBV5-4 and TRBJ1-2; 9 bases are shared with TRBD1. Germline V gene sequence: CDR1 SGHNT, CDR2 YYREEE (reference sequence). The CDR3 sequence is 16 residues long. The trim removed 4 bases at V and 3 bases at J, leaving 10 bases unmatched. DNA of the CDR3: TGTGCCAGCAGCCGCTCGGGGACAGGGAGGGACTATGGCTACACCTTC. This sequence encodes CASSRSGTGRDYGYTF.

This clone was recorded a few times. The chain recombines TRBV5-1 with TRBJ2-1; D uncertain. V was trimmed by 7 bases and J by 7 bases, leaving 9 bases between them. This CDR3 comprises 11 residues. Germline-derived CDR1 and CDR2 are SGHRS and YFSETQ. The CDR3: CASRQQNEQFF. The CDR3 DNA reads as TGCGCCAGCCGCCAACAGAATGAGCAGTTCTTC.

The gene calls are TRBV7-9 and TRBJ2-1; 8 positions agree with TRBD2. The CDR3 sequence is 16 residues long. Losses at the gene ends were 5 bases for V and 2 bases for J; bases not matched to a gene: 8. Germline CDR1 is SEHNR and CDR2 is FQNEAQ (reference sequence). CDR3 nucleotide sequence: TGTGCCAGCAGCCGAAGCGGGAGTTCAGCCTACAATGAGCAGTTCTTC. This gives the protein CASSRSGSSAYNEQFF.

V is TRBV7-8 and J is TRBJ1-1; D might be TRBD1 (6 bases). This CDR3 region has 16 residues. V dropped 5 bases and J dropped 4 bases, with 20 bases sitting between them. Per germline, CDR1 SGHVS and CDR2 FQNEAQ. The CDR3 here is CASSQKGGLVGTEAFF. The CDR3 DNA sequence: TGTGCCAGCAGCCAGAAGGGGGGCCTCGTAGGCACTGAAGCTTTCTTT.

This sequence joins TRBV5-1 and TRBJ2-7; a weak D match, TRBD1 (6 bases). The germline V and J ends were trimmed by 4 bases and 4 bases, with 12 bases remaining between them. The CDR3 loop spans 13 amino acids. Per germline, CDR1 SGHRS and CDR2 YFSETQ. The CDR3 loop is CASSVVTGYEQYF. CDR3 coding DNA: TGCGCCAGCAGCGTCGTTACAGGGTACGAGCAGTACTTC.

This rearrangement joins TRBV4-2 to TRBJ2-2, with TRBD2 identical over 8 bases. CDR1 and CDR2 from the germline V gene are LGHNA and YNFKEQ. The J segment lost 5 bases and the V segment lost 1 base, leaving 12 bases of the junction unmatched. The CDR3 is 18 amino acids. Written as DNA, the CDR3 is TGTGCCAGCAGCCAAGGCTACCGACTAGCGAGGAAAACCGGGGAGCTGTTTTTT. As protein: CASSQGYRLARKTGELFF.

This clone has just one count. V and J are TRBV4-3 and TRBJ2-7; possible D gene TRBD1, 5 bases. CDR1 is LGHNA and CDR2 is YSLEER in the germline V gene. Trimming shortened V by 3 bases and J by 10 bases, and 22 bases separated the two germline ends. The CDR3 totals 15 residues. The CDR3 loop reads CASSHLLDSYKLQYF. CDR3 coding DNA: TGCGCCAGCAGCCACCTCCTAGACAGTTACAAACTACAGTACTTC.

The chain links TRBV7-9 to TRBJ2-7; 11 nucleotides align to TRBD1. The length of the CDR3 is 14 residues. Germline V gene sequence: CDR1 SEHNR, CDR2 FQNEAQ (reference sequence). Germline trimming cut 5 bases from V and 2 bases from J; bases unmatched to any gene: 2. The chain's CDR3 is CASSRGQGAYEQYF. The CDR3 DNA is TGTGCCAGCAGCCGGGGACAGGGGGCCTACGAGCAGTACTTC.

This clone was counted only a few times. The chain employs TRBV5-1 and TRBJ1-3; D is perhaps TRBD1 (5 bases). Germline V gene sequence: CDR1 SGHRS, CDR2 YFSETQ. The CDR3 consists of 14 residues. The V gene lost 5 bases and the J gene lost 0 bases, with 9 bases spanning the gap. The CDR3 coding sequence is TGCGCCAGCAGGGGGACGGCCTCTGGAAACACCATATATTTT. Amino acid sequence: CASRGTASGNTIYF.

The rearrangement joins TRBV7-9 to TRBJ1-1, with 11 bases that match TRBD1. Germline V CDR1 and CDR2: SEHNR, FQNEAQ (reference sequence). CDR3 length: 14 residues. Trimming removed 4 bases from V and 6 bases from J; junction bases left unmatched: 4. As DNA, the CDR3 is TGTGCCAGCAGCTCCGGACAGGGGGCTGCTGAAGCTTTCTTT. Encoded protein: CASSSGQGAAEAFF.

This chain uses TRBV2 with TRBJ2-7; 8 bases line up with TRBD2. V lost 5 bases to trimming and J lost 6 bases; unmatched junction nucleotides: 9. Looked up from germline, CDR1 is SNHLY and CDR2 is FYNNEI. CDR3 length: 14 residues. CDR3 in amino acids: CASSLTSGVGEQYF. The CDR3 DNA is TGTGCCAGCAGTCTCACTAGCGGCGTGGGCGAGCAGTACTTC.

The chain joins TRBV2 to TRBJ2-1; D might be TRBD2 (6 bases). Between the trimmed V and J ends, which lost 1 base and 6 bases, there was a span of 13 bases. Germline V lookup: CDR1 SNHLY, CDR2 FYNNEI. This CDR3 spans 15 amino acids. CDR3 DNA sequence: TGTGCCAGCAGTGAAGAGTCCGCCGGGGGCAATGAGCAGTTCTTC. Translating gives CASSEESAGGNEQFF.